This T cell receptor beta chain was identified in a study of siplizumab effects on memory and regulatory T cells. Repertoires were generated with immunoSEQ multiplex PCR, while TCRdb's copy carries only in-frame clones and drops some. The repertoire holds about 91,000 clones, over 95% seen once, with 0.031% in the top ten. This clone was seen once. Sequencing input: naive CD4+ T cells sorted from blood. The clonotype was recovered from a human donor in good health.

The CDR3 nucleotides read TGTGCCAGTAGTATAATAGGGACTGAAGCTTTCTTT. Residues: CASSIIGTEAFF. The chain is built from TRBV19 and TRBJ1-1, with D hard to call. The V end was cut by 2 bases, the J end by 5 bases, with 6 bases between. In germline, CDR1 is LNHDA, CDR2 SQIVND (reference sequence). This CDR3 is built from 12 residues.